The entry below gives a single T cell receptor (beta chain) sequence along with its context. The data originate from a study of blood T cell repertoires in COVID-19. The overall study: Nucleic acid was either cDNA or gDNA, and it came from T cells, B-cell-depleted T cells, or PBMCs.

Germline V lookup: CDR1 SGHTA, CDR2 FQGNSA. Trimming took 2 bases from V and 4 from J, leaving 11 bases between them. CDR3 length: 14 residues. In the original analysis: Quantification of nucleated cells was approximated via reference gene primer amplification. Repertoires were generated with immunoSEQ multiplex PCR, while TCRdb's copy carries only in-frame clones and drops some. V and J calls and clone size come straight from that table; D and trimming were deduced from the DNA. The sample shows about 670,000 clones, approximately 90% of them seen only once. Sequencing used peripheral blood. V gene TRBV7-2 combines with J gene TRBJ2-5; D perhaps matches TRBD2 (6 bases). The TCR sequence derives from a woman aged 18-29 years with acute or convalescent COVID-19. CDR3: CASSLMGGGETQYF. The CDR3 bases are TGTGCCAGCAGCTTAATGGGGGGAGGAGAGACCCAGTACTTC.